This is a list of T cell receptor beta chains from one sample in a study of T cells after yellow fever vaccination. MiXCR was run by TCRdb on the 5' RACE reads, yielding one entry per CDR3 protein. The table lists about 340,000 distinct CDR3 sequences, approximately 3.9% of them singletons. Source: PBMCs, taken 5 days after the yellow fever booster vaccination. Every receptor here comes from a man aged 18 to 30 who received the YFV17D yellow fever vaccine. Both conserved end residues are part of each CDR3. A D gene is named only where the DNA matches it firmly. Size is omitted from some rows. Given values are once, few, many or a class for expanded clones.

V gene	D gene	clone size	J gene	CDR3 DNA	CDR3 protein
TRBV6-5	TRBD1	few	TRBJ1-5	TGTGCCAGCAGGACCTTCCAGGGGGCCCGAGCGCCCCAGCATTTT	CASRTFQGARAPQHF
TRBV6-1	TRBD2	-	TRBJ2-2	TGTGCCAGCAGTGAAAGACGGGCTAGCGGGGGGCAGAACACCGGGGAGCTGTTTTTT	CASSERRASGGQNTGELFF
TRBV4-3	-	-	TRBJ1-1	TGCGCCAGCAGCCAAGATCGGTTGGGGACAGAAGCTTTCTTT	CASSQDRLGTEAFF
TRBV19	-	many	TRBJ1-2	TGTGCCAGTAGCACGACAGGCTTCGGCGCCTATGGCTACACCTTC	CASSTTGFGAYGYTF
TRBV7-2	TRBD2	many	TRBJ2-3	TGTGCCAGCAGCCCGGGACTAGCGGGGGGAAACACAGATACGCAGTATTTT	CASSPGLAGGNTDTQYF
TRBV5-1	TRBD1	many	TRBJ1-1	TGCGCCAGCAGCGACAGGGGTCTCGGCACTCAAGCTTTCTTT	CASSDRGLGTQAFF
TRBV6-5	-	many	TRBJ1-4	TGTGCCAGCAGTTACTCGGCCACTAATGAAAAACTGTTTTTT	CASSYSATNEKLFF
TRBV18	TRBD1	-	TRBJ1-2	TGTGCCAGCTCATTTGGACAGGAACACGGCTACACCTTC	CASSFGQEHGYTF
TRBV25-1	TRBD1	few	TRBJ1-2	TGTGCCAGCAGTGACCCGGGACAGGGGGCGAACTATGGCTACACCTTC	CASSDPGQGANYGYTF
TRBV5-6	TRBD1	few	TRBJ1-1	TGTGCCAGCAGCTGGGGACAGGGGGTCAGACACCCTGAAGCTTTCTTT	CASSWGQGVRHPEAFF
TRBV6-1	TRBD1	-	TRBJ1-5	TGTGCCAGCAGTCTCACCCGACAGGGTAGCAATCAGCCCCAGCATTTT	CASSLTRQGSNQPQHF
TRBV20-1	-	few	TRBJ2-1	TGCAGTGCTAGAGTAGTTCCTGCAGGTAATGAGCAGTTCTTC	CSARVVPAGNEQFF
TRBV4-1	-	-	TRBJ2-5	TGCGCCAGCAGCCTGGGACCGAAGGTCACCATAACACAAGAGACCCAGTACTTC	CASSLGPKVTITQETQYF
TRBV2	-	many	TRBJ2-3	TGTGCCAGCAGTGAACAGGTCGGGGGGACAATAATCACAGATACGCAGTATTTT	CASSEQVGGTIITDTQYF
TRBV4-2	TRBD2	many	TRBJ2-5	TGTGCCAGCAGCCAAGATTTTGGCGGGGGTCCCCGGGGGAGCCAGTACTTC	CASSQDFGGGPRGSQYF
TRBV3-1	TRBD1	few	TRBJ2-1	TGTGCCAGCAGCTCCTGGACAGGGGGCTATTCTGAGCAGTTCTTC	CASSSWTGGYSEQFF
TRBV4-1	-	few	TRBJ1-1	TGCGCCAGCAGTCGCAGGGAATTAACTGAAGCTTTCTTT	CASSRRELTEAFF
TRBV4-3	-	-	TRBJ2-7	TGCGCCAGCAGCCAAGGGTGGTCCGGCTCCTACGAGCAGTACTTC	CASSQGWSGSYEQYF
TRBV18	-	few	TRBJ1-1	TGTGCCAGCTCCCTTAGCAGTTACAGCTCCTATGGCACTGAAGCTTTCTTT	CASSLSSYSSYGTEAFF
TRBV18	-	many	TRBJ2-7	TGTGCCAGCTCTACCACAGGGCCAGGATCTACCGAGCAGTACTTC	CASSTTGPGSTEQYF
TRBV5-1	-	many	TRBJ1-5	TGCGCCAGCAGCTTGGGAGGCCATCAGCCCCAGCATTTT	CASSLGGHQPQHF
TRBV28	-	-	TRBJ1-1	TGTGCCAGCACCTCCGGAGGGGCGACCTCTGAAGCTTTCTTT	CASTSGGATSEAFF
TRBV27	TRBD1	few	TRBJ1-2	TGTGCCAGCAGTCCCCTGGGACAGAGCCCCGACTATGGCTACACCTTC	CASSPLGQSPDYGYTF
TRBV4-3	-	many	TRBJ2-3	TGCGCCAGCAGCCAAGACGGGGGGCGCACAGATACGCAGTATTTT	CASSQDGGRTDTQYF
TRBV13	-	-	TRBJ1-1	TGTGCCAGCCTGGCGACCCTCTGGGGCATGAACACTGAAGCTTTCTTT	CASLATLWGMNTEAFF
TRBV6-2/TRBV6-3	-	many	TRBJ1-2	TGTGCCAGCAGTTTACCAGGGCACTATGGCTACACCTTC	CASSLPGHYGYTF
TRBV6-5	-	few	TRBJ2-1	TGTGCCAGCCAGCGTACAGATGAGCAGTTCTTC	CASQRTDEQFF
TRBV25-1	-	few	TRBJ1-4	TGTGCCAGCAGCGACATTAACTATGAAAAACTGTTTTTT	CASSDINYEKLFF
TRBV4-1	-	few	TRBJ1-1	TGCGCCAGCAGCACGAGGTCCTCTGTAGACACTGAAGCTTTCTTT	CASSTRSSVDTEAFF
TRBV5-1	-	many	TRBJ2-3	TGCGCCAGCCGCCTAAGGGGCGCCGGCACAGATACGCAGTATTTT	CASRLRGAGTDTQYF
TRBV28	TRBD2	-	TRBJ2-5	TGTGCCAGCACCCCTAGCGGGGGTTTGCAAGAGACCCAGTACTTC	CASTPSGGLQETQYF
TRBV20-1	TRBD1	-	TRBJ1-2	TGCAGTGCTAGAGGGACAGGGCAAGAAAACTATGGCTACACCTTC	CSARGTGQENYGYTF
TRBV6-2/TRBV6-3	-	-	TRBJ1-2	TGTGCCAGCAGTTACGGGCGGGACATATTCTACACCTTC	CASSYGRDIFYTF
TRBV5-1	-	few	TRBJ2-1	TGCGCCAGCAGCTTTGAGGGCCCCCTGGGAAATGAGCAGTTCTTC	CASSFEGPLGNEQFF
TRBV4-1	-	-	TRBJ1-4	TGCGCCAGCAGCCAAGATCGGACAAGAGGAACTAATGAAAAACTGTTTTTT	CASSQDRTRGTNEKLFF
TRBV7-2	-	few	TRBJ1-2	TGTGCCAGCAGCTTGGGAAAGATTTTGGGGGCTGATTACTATGGCTACACCTTC	CASSLGKILGADYYGYTF
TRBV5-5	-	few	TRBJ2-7	TGTGCCAGCAGCTTCTCCCCGGGGGCATTCATGATGACCCGAGACATCTACGAGCAGTACTTC	CASSFSPGAFMMTRDIYEQYF
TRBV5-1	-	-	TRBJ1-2	TGCGCCAGCAGCTTGTCTCAGGGGAACTATGGCTACACCTTC	CASSLSQGNYGYTF
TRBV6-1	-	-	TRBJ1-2	TGTGCCAGCGGCCCTTACGGCTACACCTTC	CASGPYGYTF
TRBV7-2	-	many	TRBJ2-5	TGTGCCAGCAGCTATGACAGCTACCAAGAGACCCAGTACTTC	CASSYDSYQETQYF